This T cell receptor beta chain was obtained from a study of cytotoxic CD8 clonotypes in ibrutinib-treated CLL. Turning to the study itself: Patients: about a dozen relapsed/refractory, 15 treatment-naive, around 17 IGHV unmutated. A mean of around 260,000 productive templates and approximately 90,000 productive rearrangements was obtained per sample.

The V end was cut by 7 bases, the J end by 5 bases, with 11 bases between. CDR3 length: 12 amino acids. CDR1 and CDR2 (germline): MDHEN, SYDVKM. Findings and limits, study-wide: Clonality climbed at ibrutinib response, then dropped toward baseline at progression.

Produced via immunoSEQ multiplex PCR; TCRdb's table is partial and in-frame only. The sample has 110,000 to 150,000 clones, 76% seen once; the top ten hold about 5%. In its sample, this clone was seen many times. What it binds is unknown. This material consisted of PBMCs, taken after 24 months of ibrutinib treatment. This sequence joins TRBV28 and TRBJ1-2, with D perhaps matching TRBD1 (6 bases). This receptor was identified in a human donor with chronic lymphocytic leukemia. The CDR3 nucleotides are TGTGCCAGCACCGAAGGGGGATATGGCTACACCTTC. This gives the protein CASTEGGYGYTF.